This T cell receptor beta chain was documented in a study of blood T cells in healthy people across ages. Study conclusions and caveats: No one knew whether donors had CMV, which possibly confounded expanded clonotype changes. Older individuals had lower TCR beta diversity per million T cells (the decline was roughly linear). Diversity was estimated from one million T cells, and these estimates were considered underestimates.

Primed by a sample-barcoded 5' primer and a J-beta primer mix, a second PCR proceeded for 7 to 11 cycles. TCRdb re-called the 5' RACE reads through MiXCR, storing one row per CDR3 protein. The sample carries over 1,500,000 distinct CDR3 sequences, roughly 50% recorded once. This clonotype was observed a few times. The antigen is not known. Germline values: CDR1 DFQATT, CDR2 SNEGSKA (reference sequence). V dropped 3 bases and J dropped 4 bases, with 9 bases sitting between them. The CDR3 loop spans 12 amino acids. This chain joins TRBV20-1 and TRBJ1-2; a weak D match, TRBD1 (6 bases). Sample: blood. The TCR comes from a woman aged 40-49 years in good health. The CDR3 nucleotides read TGCAGTGCTAGGAACAGGGCCTATGGCTACACCTTC. Amino acid sequence: CSARNRAYGYTF.